The entry below describes one T cell receptor (beta chain). Its matching antigen is unknown. These data belong to a study of cytomegalovirus exposure and HLA in healthy donors. Findings of the study overall: Rare sequences made up most TCRs, while some public TCRs were found in many donors. Indistinguishable V segments such as TRBV6-2 and TRBV6-3 were excluded. An analysis was carried out later, and it reportedly showed fewer N-insertions in an Asian-associated ancestry cluster than the approximately 610-donor mean. A classifier reportedly called cytomegalovirus status with high sensitivity and specificity.

From germline, CDR1 is SGDLS and CDR2 YYNGEE. V was trimmed by 0 bases and J by 1 base, leaving 4 bases between them. There are 13 residues in the CDR3. The PCR made use of 60 Vbeta and 13 Jbeta primers. The assay was immunoSEQ multiplex PCR, and TCRdb's table has in-frame clones only and misses some. Of 280,000 or so clones in the sample, around 90% were seen once. The chain joins TRBV9 to TRBJ1-2; D call uncertain. Sequencing input: PBMCs. The clonotype originates from a woman aged 18-29 years in good health and CMV-seronegative. In nucleotides, the CDR3 is TGTGCCAGCAGCGTAGCTATTAACTATGGCTACACCTTC. Encoded protein: CASSVAINYGYTF.